This T cell receptor (beta chain) was recorded in a study of early stage breast cancer tumors. Study as a whole: ER+/PR+/HER2- status applied to about 80% of the 16 invasive breast tumors. The study, taken as a whole, reports: Chain pairing and CD4, CD8 or FOXP3 expression were not captured. Commonly generated sequences made up most enriched TCRB sequences shared between patients.

Per the germline V gene, CDR1 is ENHRY and CDR2 is SYGVKD. The CDR3 runs to 15 residues. V lost 2 bases, J lost 4 bases, and 12 bases lay in between. Each sample had two DNA replicates, 0.5 to 0.65 ug blood or approximately 1.5 ug tissue. Sequencing used immunoSEQ multiplex PCR; TCRdb keeps in-frame clones, though not all of them. The repertoire includes approximately 54,000 clones, just under 80% of them detected once, and around 3.4% sits in the top ten. This clone was seen only once. Its specificity is not known. The V gene is TRBV10-3, the J gene TRBJ1-5, with D unresolved. The sample consisted of blood. This clonotype was sampled from a person in their forties with breast cancer. The CDR3 DNA reads as TGTGCCATCAGTGAGGGTCAAGAAGGGAATCAGCCCCAGCATTTT. It specifies CAISEGQEGNQPQHF.